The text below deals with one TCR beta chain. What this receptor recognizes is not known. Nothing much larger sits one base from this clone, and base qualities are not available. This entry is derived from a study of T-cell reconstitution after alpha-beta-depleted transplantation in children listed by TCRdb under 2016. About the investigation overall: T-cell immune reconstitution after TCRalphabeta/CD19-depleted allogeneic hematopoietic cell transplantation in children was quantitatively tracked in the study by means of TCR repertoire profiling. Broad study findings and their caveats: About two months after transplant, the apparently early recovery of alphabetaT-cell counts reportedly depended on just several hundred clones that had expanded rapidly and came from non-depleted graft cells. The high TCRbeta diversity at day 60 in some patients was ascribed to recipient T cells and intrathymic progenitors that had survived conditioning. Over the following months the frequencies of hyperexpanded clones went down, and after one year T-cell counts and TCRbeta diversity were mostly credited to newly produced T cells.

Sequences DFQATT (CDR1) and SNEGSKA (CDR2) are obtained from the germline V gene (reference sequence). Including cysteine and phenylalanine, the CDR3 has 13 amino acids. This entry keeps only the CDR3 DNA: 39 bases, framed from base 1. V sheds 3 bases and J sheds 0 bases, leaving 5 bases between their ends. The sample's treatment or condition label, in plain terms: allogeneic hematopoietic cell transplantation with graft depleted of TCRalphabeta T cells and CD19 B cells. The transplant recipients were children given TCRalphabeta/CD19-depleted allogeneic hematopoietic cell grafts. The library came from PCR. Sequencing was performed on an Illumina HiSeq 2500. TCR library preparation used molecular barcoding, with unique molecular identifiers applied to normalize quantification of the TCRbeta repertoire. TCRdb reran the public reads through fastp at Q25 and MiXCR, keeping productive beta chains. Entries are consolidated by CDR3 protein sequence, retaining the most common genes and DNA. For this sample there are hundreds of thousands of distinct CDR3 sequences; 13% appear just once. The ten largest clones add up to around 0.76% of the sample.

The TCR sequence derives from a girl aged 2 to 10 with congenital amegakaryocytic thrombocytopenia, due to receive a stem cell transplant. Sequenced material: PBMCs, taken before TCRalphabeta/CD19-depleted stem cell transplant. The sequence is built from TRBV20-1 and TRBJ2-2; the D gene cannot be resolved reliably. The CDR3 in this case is CSASASNTGELFF. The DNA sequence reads TGCAGTGCTAGCGCTTCGAACACCGGGGAGCTGTTTTTT.